Each of the 27 T cell receptor beta chains below was sequenced from the same sample in a study of somatic mutations in cytotoxic T cells in rheumatoid arthritis. The repertoire was sequenced with immunoSEQ multiplex PCR; TCRdb's copy has only in-frame clones and lacks some. The sample carries some 4,300 clones, 80% recorded once. Input material: CD8+ T cells sorted from blood. These receptors came from a woman aged 60-70 years with rheumatoid arthritis.

V usage is TRBV13 and J usage is TRBJ2-1, with TRBD1 matching over 9 bases. Germline loops: CDR1 PRHDT, CDR2 FYEKMQ (reference sequence). The length of the CDR3 is 15 residues. J lost 8 bases, V lost 1 base, and 6 bases had no gene match. In DNA form, the CDR3 reads TGTGCCAGCAGCTTAGAGACAGGGGGTATCGATGAGCAGTTCTTC. This translates into CASSLETGGIDEQFF. Using reference TRBV13 and TRBJ2-1 for the parts outside the CDR3, the full variable domain is AAGVIQSPRHLIKEKRETATLKCYPIPRHDTVYWYQQGPGQDPQFLISFYEKMQSDKGSIPDRFSAQQFSDYHSELNMSSLELGDSALYFCASSLETGGIDEQFFGPGTRLTVL.

CDR3 DNA sequence: TGTGCCAGCAGTGATCAGCGGACCAGCTCCTACAATGAGCAGTTCTTC. It yields the protein CASSDQRTSSYNEQFF. The rearrangement uses TRBV6-4 and TRBJ2-1, with D perhaps matching TRBD2 (5 bases). Germline values: CDR1 MRHNA, CDR2 SNTAGT. Trimming removed 3 bases at V and 0 bases at J, with 12 bases between. The CDR3 spans 16 residues.

The V call is TRBV28, the J call TRBJ1-2; D is ambiguous. The CDR3 runs 14 residues. Trimming took 2 bases from V and 7 from J, leaving 14 bases between them. CDR1 MDHEN and CDR2 SYDVKM come from the germline V gene. This chain's CDR3 is CASSLIYELGGYTF. The CDR3 DNA reads TGTGCCAGCAGTTTAATCTATGAACTCGGTGGCTACACCTTC.

This clone was observed a handful of times. The rearrangement uses TRBV29-1 and TRBJ1-1, with unresolved D. Germline-derived CDR1 and CDR2 are SQVTM and ANQGSEA. V lost 3 bases to trimming and J lost 1 base, with 6 bases between them. The CDR3 is made up of 12 amino acids. CDR3 DNA sequence: TGCAGCGTTGATGAGGGGAACACTGAAGCTTTCTTT. It specifies CSVDEGNTEAFF. Variable domain in full (rest from reference TRBV29-1 and TRBJ1-1): SAVISQKPSRDICQRGTSLTIQCQVDSQVTMMFWYRQQPGQSLTLIATANQGSEATYESGFVIDKFPISRPNLTFSTLTVSNMSPEDSSIYLCSVDEGNTEAFFGQGTRLTVV.

Within the sample, this clone is medium-sized. The genes are TRBV28 and TRBJ1-1, with D perhaps matching TRBD1 (5 bases). Germline CDR1 and CDR2: MDHEN and SYDVKM. The germline V and J ends were trimmed by 4 bases and 8 bases, with 11 bases remaining between them. This CDR3 has 12 residues. As DNA, the CDR3 is TGTGCCAGCAGTTACCAAGGGGTGGAAGCTTTCTTT. It is translated as CASSYQGVEAFF.

Remarks on this clone: The junction departs from germline at one end; a sequencing error may be responsible. The V gene is TRBV7-7, the J gene TRBJ1-3; D not resolved. Germline values: CDR1 SSHAT, CDR2 FNYEAQ (reference sequence). The CDR3 sequence is 14 residues long. Here the CDR3 DNA reads TGTGCTAGCAGCTCCGGAGGACCTGGAAACACCATATATTTT. This sequence encodes CASSSGGPGNTIYF.

The gene calls are TRBV7-2 and TRBJ2-1, with D perhaps TRBD2 (6 bases). Trimming removed 3 bases from V and 5 bases from J, with 14 bases in between. Germline V gives CDR1 SGHTA, CDR2 FQGNSA. The CDR3 loop spans 15 amino acids. The CDR3 spells CASSFTPRLDNEQFF. The CDR3 nucleotides are TGTGCCAGCAGCTTTACCCCCAGACTAGACAATGAGCAGTTCTTC.

This chain uses TRBV4-1 with TRBJ2-3; 8 bases are shared with TRBD2. Germline lookup yields CDR1 MGHRA and CDR2 YSYEKL. The length of the CDR3 is 15 residues. Germline trimming cut 0 bases from V and 4 bases from J; bases unmatched to any gene: 3. This CDR3 is CASSQEQRGPDTQYF. The CDR3 bases are TGCGCCAGCAGCCAAGAGCAGCGGGGGCCAGATACGCAGTATTTT.

Comment on this clone: This sequence is one base from a far larger clone and is likely a read error. In the same sample, other DNA sequences code for this CDR3. This chain connects TRBV28 to TRBJ2-2; 7 bases are a match to TRBD2. Germline CDR1 reads MDHEN; CDR2 reads SYDVKM. Trimming removed 3 bases from V and 7 bases from J; junction bases left unmatched: 2. This CDR3 comprises 13 residues. The CDR3 sequence is CASSFRGDGELFF. The CDR3 region has the DNA TGTGCCAGCAGTTTTCGGGGGGACGGGGAGCTGTTTTTT.

This clone occurred a few times. The CDR3 region has the DNA TGTGCCAGCAGCTATGGACAGTTGCACGAGCAGTACTTC. Translating it yields CASSYGQLHEQYF. V is TRBV7-9 and J is TRBJ2-7; the D gene is possibly TRBD1 (6 bases). V was trimmed by 4 bases and J by 5 bases, leaving 12 bases between them. This CDR3 is built from 13 residues. Germline CDR1 reads SEHNR; CDR2 reads FQNEAQ (reference sequence).

The chain combines TRBV7-9 with TRBJ2-5; weak D call: TRBD2 (6 bases). With 0 bases removed from V and 3 bases from J, the gap between germline ends came to 17 bases. The CDR3 spans 17 residues. Germline lookup yields CDR1 SEHNR and CDR2 FQNEAQ (reference sequence). In DNA form, the CDR3 reads TGTGCCAGCAGCTTAGCTTCCGAAGGGACTCAGAAAGAGACCCAGTACTTC. Translated, it gives CASSLASEGTQKETQYF.

The chain couples TRBV6-4 to TRBJ2-1, with TRBD2 matching 14 bases. CDR3 size: 17 residues. The V gene's germline CDR1 is MRHNA and CDR2 SNTAGT. The V gene end was trimmed by 5 bases and the J gene end by 7 bases; junction bases not matched to a gene: 10. As DNA, the CDR3 is TGTGCCAGCAGTCCAGAGACTAGCGGGGGGGCGTTGAATGAGCAGTTCTTC. Its protein is CASSPETSGGALNEQFF.

This chain links TRBV18 with TRBJ2-1; TRBD2 aligns across 16 bases. Germline V CDR1 and CDR2: KGHSH, LQKENI. The J segment lost 8 bases and the V segment lost 0 bases, leaving 10 bases of the junction unmatched. The CDR3 extends over 19 amino acids. In DNA form, the CDR3 reads TGTGCCAGCTCACCACCGGGACTAGCGGGGGGGCCCTGGGTCGATGAGCAGTTCTTC. This encodes CASSPPGLAGGPWVDEQFF.

The chain links TRBV29-1 to TRBJ2-5; no clear D gene. V shed 7 bases and J shed 2 bases, with 11 bases lying between them. CDR1 and CDR2 (germline): SQVTM, ANQGSEA. The CDR3 sequence is 12 residues long. CDR3 DNA sequence: TGCAGCGCCTTCGGAGAACAAGAGACCCAGTACTTC. This codes for CSAFGEQETQYF.

The rearrangement uses TRBV14 and TRBJ2-7; tentatively, D is TRBD1 (6 bases). Trimming removed 6 bases at V and 6 bases at J, with 9 bases between. This CDR3 has 11 residues. Germline loops: CDR1 SGHDN, CDR2 FVKESK. The CDR3 DNA follows: TGTGCCAGCAGTTGGGGGCTCGAGCAGTACGTC. Amino acid sequence: CASSWGLEQYV.

This clone was observed a handful of times. This sequence joins TRBV11-2 and TRBJ1-2; D possibly corresponds to TRBD1 (5 bases). The V and J ends lost 1 base and 8 bases respectively, with 11 bases between them. The germline CDR1 and CDR2 sequences are SGHAT and FQNNGV. This CDR3 region has 13 residues. The CDR3 here is CASSLALRGGYTF. CDR3 in DNA: TGTGCCAGCAGCTTAGCGCTTAGGGGCGGCTACACCTTC.

V usage is TRBV6-5 and J usage is TRBJ2-2; possible D gene TRBD2, 6 bases. The germline gives CDR1 MNHEY, CDR2 SVGAGI. V was clipped by 0 bases and J by 4 bases, with 6 bases between them. CDR3 size: 14 residues. This CDR3 reads CASSYSGGTGELFF. The DNA for the CDR3 is TGTGCCAGCAGTTACTCGGGGGGCACCGGGGAGCTGTTTTTT.

The V and J genes are TRBV7-9 and TRBJ2-7; the D gene is possibly TRBD2 (6 bases). CDR3 length: 14 amino acids. Germline V gives CDR1 SEHNR, CDR2 FQNEAQ (reference sequence). V was pared by 1 base and J by 6 bases, with 13 bases between. The chain's CDR3 is CASSLGLGGVEQYF. As DNA, the CDR3 is TGTGCCAGCAGCTTAGGCCTTGGAGGGGTCGAGCAGTACTTC.

For the CDR3, the DNA is TGTGCCAGCAGCCTGGACAGGGTCGGCGAGCAGTACTTC. It encodes CASSLDRVGEQYF. The chain combines TRBV7-2 with TRBJ2-7; 8 nucleotides line up with TRBD1. The ends lost 5 bases at V and 6 bases at J; junction bases unmatched: 6. CDR3 length equals 13 residues. Germline V gene lookup returns CDR1 SGHTA and CDR2 FQGNSA.

V is TRBV19 and J is TRBJ1-2; no clear D. Germline loops: CDR1 LNHDA, CDR2 SQIVND (reference sequence). This CDR3 region has 13 residues. Trimming left V 3 bases short and J 8 bases short, with 13 bases between. CDR3 coding DNA: TGTGCCAGTAGTATTGGTTTGGGGAGCGGCTACACCTTC. Protein product: CASSIGLGSGYTF.

This clone has just a few counts. The rearrangement joins TRBV6-4 to TRBJ2-1; a weak D match, TRBD1 (5 bases). The CDR3 sequence is 13 residues long. Germline loops: CDR1 MRHNA, CDR2 SNTAGT. The V end lost 5 bases, the J end lost 8 bases, and 13 bases lay between the germline ends. In DNA, the CDR3 is TGTGCCAGCAGTTTTCAGGGCAGGGATGAGCAGTTCTTC. It is translated as CASSFQGRDEQFF.

This chain connects TRBV7-6 to TRBJ1-3; 7 bases are a match to TRBD1. The CDR3 covers 15 residues. The germline CDR1 and CDR2 sequences are SGHVS and FNYEAQ. V trimming: 5 bases; J trimming: 0 bases; junction bases outside the gene matches: 4. The CDR3 DNA sequence: TGTGCCAGCAGCCCCAGGACAGGCTCTGGAAACACCATATATTTT. The encoded protein is CASSPRTGSGNTIYF.

The chain couples TRBV30 to TRBJ1-2; TRBD1 agrees at 11 bases. Per germline, CDR1 GTSNPN and CDR2 SVGIG (reference sequence). The CDR3 length is 11 residues. With 8 bases clipped from V and 5 bases from J, the junction kept 1 base outside the gene matches. The CDR3 nucleotides read TGTGCCGGGGACAGGGGGTATGGCTACACCTTC. Amino acid sequence: CAGDRGYGYTF.

The CDR3 DNA reads TGTGCCAGCAGCTGGTCGGGGGGGAACACCGGGGAGCTGTTTTTT. Its translation is CASSWSGGNTGELFF. The J gene is TRBJ2-2, the V gene TRBV7-8; TRBD2 matches at 7 bases. CDR1 is SGHVS, CDR2 FQNEAQ, per germline. J lost 1 base, V lost 4 bases, and 3 bases had no gene match. This CDR3 region has 15 residues.

This chain connects TRBV6-6 to TRBJ2-3, with TRBD2 identical over 9 bases. The germline gives CDR1 MNHNY, CDR2 SVGAGI (reference sequence). The CDR3 sequence is 16 residues long. The J segment lost 2 bases and the V segment lost 7 bases, leaving 10 bases of the junction unmatched. This chain's CDR3 is CASTPVSGGSTDTQYF. CDR3 sequence (DNA): TGTGCCAGCACCCCCGTTAGCGGGGGATCCACAGATACGCAGTATTTT.

The genes are TRBV20-1 and TRBJ1-1; weak D call: TRBD1 (6 bases). Germline V gene data show CDR1 as DFQATT and CDR2 as SNEGSKA (reference sequence). This CDR3 contains 11 residues. V was pared by 3 bases and J by 13 bases, with 15 bases between. The CDR3 DNA sequence: TGCAGTGCTAGGGTTGACAGGTCGGATTTCTTT. Amino acids: CSARVDRSDFF.

The V call is TRBV7-9, the J call TRBJ2-2; no definite D call. Trimming pared 2 bases from V and 1 base from J, leaving 11 bases between. The CDR3 is 16 amino acids. The germline V gene has CDR1 SEHNR and CDR2 FQNEAQ (reference sequence). The CDR3 bases are TGTGCCAGCAGCTTAACCCGACACTTGAACACCGGGGAGCTGTTTTTT. Protein sequence: CASSLTRHLNTGELFF.